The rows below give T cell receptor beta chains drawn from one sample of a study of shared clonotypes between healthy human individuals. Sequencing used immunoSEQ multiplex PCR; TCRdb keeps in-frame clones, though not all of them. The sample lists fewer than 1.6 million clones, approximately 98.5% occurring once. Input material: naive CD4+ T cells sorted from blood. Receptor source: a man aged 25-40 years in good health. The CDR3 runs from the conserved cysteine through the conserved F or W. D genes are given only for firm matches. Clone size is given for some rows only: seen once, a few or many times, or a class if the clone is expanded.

TGTGCCAGTAATCTCTGGGCGACTAATGAAAAACTGTTTTTT,CASNLWATNEKLFF,TRBJ1-4,NA,TRBV19,NA
TGCGCCAGCAGCCAAGATATGGGGCAGCCCCAGCATTTT,CASSQDMGQPQHF,TRBJ1-5,NA,TRBV4-1,NA
TGTGCCAGCAGTTACTCTAGCGGGGTCTCCTACGAGCAGTACTTC,CASSYSSGVSYEQYF,TRBJ2-7,NA,TRBV6-5,TRBD2
TGTGCCAGCAGCCTCGGGAGCTCGAACACTGAAGCTTTCTTT,CASSLGSSNTEAFF,TRBJ1-1,once,TRBV11-2,NA
TGCAGCGTTGAAGGCGTCCTTACCGGGAGGGACACAGAGGCCCTGGAGGAGCAGTACTTC,CSVEGVLTGRDTEALEEQYF,TRBJ2-7,NA,TRBV29-1,TRBD2
TGCGCCAGCAGTGACACCCTCGGGGGGAACACTGAAGCTTTCTTT,CASSDTLGGNTEAFF,TRBJ1-1,NA,TRBV10-1,NA
TGTGCCAGCAGTGACGAGGGTGGGCCCTACGAGCAGTACTTC,CASSDEGGPYEQYF,TRBJ2-7,once,TRBV6-4,NA
TGTGCCTGGAGTGTGACACAATCCCCCCGGTTCAGGGCTATGGAAAAACTGTTTTTT,CAWSVTQSPRFRAMEKLFF,TRBJ1-4,NA,TRBV30,NA
TGTGCCAGCAGTGAAGTGCCGTCGGGGCAGTTCTTC,CASSEVPSGQFF,TRBJ2-1,NA,TRBV2,NA
TGTGCCAGCAGCTTAAGCCCTACAGTGGAGCATACGCAGTATTTT,CASSLSPTVEHTQYF,TRBJ2-3,NA,TRBV7-2,NA
TGTGCCAGCAGCCCGGACATGCTCGCTCAGCCCCAGCATTTT,CASSPDMLAQPQHF,TRBJ1-5,NA,TRBV7-2,NA
TGTGCCAGCTTAAGGACAGACACTTATCAGCCCCAGCATTTT,CASLRTDTYQPQHF,TRBJ1-5,NA,TRBV28,NA
TGTGCCAGCAGCCAGGACTATGGCGAGCAGTTCTTC,CASSQDYGEQFF,TRBJ2-1,NA,TRBV7-2,NA
TGTGCCAGCAGCGTGACAACCTCGGGGAGGTTTGGCATTCAGTACTTC,CASSVTTSGRFGIQYF,TRBJ2-4,NA,TRBV9,NA
TGTGCCAGCAGTCCCCCCCTAGCGGTTGAGCAGTTCTTC,CASSPPLAVEQFF,TRBJ2-1,NA,TRBV6-6,TRBD2
TGTGCCAGCAGCTTATGGGACAGGCAAGAGACCCAGTACTTC,CASSLWDRQETQYF,TRBJ2-5,NA,TRBV11-2,TRBD1
TGCAGCGTCCCGTCGGAGAAGTACTACGAGCAGTACTTC,CSVPSEKYYEQYF,TRBJ2-7,NA,TRBV29-1,NA
TGCAGTGCGCAGGGAGACTCTCTTCAGTACTTC,CSAQGDSLQYF,TRBJ2-4,NA,TRBV20-1,NA
TGTGCCAGCAGCTTAGACAGCTATGGCTACACCTTC,CASSLDSYGYTF,TRBJ1-2,few,TRBV7-9,NA
TGCGCCAGCAGTGATCGGCTAGCGGGAGTGTACGAGCAGTACTTC,CASSDRLAGVYEQYF,TRBJ2-7,NA,TRBV10-1,TRBD2
TGCGCCAGCAGCTTGGGGGGACTAGCGGGATACGAGCAGTACTTC,CASSLGGLAGYEQYF,TRBJ2-7,few,TRBV5-1,TRBD2
TGTGCCAGCAGCCCTTTTACAGGGGGCGCAGGCTATGGCTACACCTTC,CASSPFTGGAGYGYTF,TRBJ1-2,NA,TRBV5-4,TRBD1
TGTGCCAGCCATATCAGCGGGAGTCAAGAGACCCAGTACTTC,CASHISGSQETQYF,TRBJ2-5,NA,TRBV18,TRBD2
TGTGCCAGCAGCTTGGGAGGATTGGAAGGGGAATCGATCCGGGAGACCCAGTACTTC,CASSLGGLEGESIRETQYF,TRBJ2-5,NA,TRBV5-6,NA
TGTGCCAGCAGTTACCGCCGGACCGAGCGAGATGAGCAGTTCTTC,CASSYRRTERDEQFF,TRBJ2-1,NA,TRBV7-9,NA
TGTGCCAGCAGCTTTGGTCCGACAGGACTCAACACCGGGGAGCTGTTTTTT,CASSFGPTGLNTGELFF,TRBJ2-2,NA,TRBV5-6,NA
TGTGCCAGCAGTGTTGAACCCTTCAATCAGCCCCAGCATTTT,CASSVEPFNQPQHF,TRBJ1-5,NA,TRBV6-1,NA
TGTGCCAGCAGCTTAGAGAGGGCGTACGAGCAGTACTTC,CASSLERAYEQYF,TRBJ2-7,NA,TRBV7-2,NA
TGTGCCAGCAGCCCAGAGGCGGTGGCTAATGAAAAACTGTTTTTT,CASSPEAVANEKLFF,TRBJ1-4,NA,TRBV4-2,NA
TGCGCCAGCAGCTCGGGACAGACAAAACCCTACGAGCAGTACTTC,CASSSGQTKPYEQYF,TRBJ2-7,once,TRBV5-1,TRBD1
TGTGCCAGCAGTTTAATAACAGGGGCCTACGAGCAGTACTTC,CASSLITGAYEQYF,TRBJ2-7,NA,TRBV28,TRBD1
TGTGCCAGCAGACCGGCTAGCGGATCCACAGATACGCAGTATTTT,CASRPASGSTDTQYF,TRBJ2-3,NA,TRBV5-4,TRBD2
TGTGCCAGCAGCTTAGACCCAGGGCCAACAGATACGCAGTATTTT,CASSLDPGPTDTQYF,TRBJ2-3,NA,TRBV7-7,NA
TGTGCCAGCAGGATTCCAGGGCGCACAGATACGCAGTATTTT,CASRIPGRTDTQYF,TRBJ2-3,NA,TRBV11-2,NA
TGTGCCAGCAGCGGACCGACAGCCGGTACCTCTACGCAGTATTTT,CASSGPTAGTSTQYF,TRBJ2-3,NA,TRBV9,NA
TGTGCCAGCAGATTAAACAGGGGATTGAACACTGAAGCTTTCTTT,CASRLNRGLNTEAFF,TRBJ1-1,NA,TRBV2,TRBD1
TGTGCCAGCACCTTAGGGGGTCTAGCGGACTCCTACGAGCAGTACTTC,CASTLGGLADSYEQYF,TRBJ2-7,NA,TRBV9,NA
TGTGCCAGCTCAATGGGACAGACGCAGTATTTT,CASSMGQTQYF,TRBJ2-3,NA,TRBV18,TRBD1
TGTGCCAGCAGGCGACAGGTCCGGGATCAGCCCCAGCATTTT,CASRRQVRDQPQHF,TRBJ1-5,NA,TRBV6-5,NA
TGTGCCACCAGCAGATATAGCGGGAGCGGGGCCAAAAACATTCAGTACTTC,CATSRYSGSGAKNIQYF,TRBJ2-4,NA,TRBV15,TRBD2
TGCAGTGCGGACAGCAGGGAGACCCAGTACTTC,CSADSRETQYF,TRBJ2-5,NA,TRBV20-1,NA
TGTGCCAGCTCACTAGCGGGGGGCCCAGATACGCAGTATTTT,CASSLAGGPDTQYF,TRBJ2-3,NA,TRBV18,TRBD2
TGTGCCGTAGGGGCAGTCCATAGCAATCAGCCCCAGCATTTT,CAVGAVHSNQPQHF,TRBJ1-5,NA,TRBV19,NA
TGTGCCAGCAGCCAAGGGGTCTTCCGGCAGTACTTC,CASSQGVFRQYF,TRBJ2-7,NA,TRBV14,NA
TGTGCCAGCAGCTCTAGAGGGGCCTACGAGCAGTACTTC,CASSSRGAYEQYF,TRBJ2-7,NA,TRBV5-4,NA
TGTGCCAGCAGCGAGAAAGGGGGGGCTAGCGGGAGCTACAATGAGCAGTTCTTC,CASSEKGGASGSYNEQFF,TRBJ2-1,NA,TRBV9,TRBD2
TGTGCCAGCAGGACTAGCGGGTCGGATACGCAGTATTTT,CASRTSGSDTQYF,TRBJ2-3,NA,TRBV7-2,TRBD2
TGTGCCAGCCTATATGCTGGGGGGACAGAAAAACTGTTTTTT,CASLYAGGTEKLFF,TRBJ1-4,NA,TRBV19,NA
TGTGCCAGCAGTGAAACCGAGGGTGGAAACACCATATATTTT,CASSETEGGNTIYF,TRBJ1-3,NA,TRBV2,NA
TGCGCCAGCAGTGGTTGGCGAACCAACGCAGATACGCAGTATTTT,CASSGWRTNADTQYF,TRBJ2-3,NA,TRBV10-2,NA
TGCGCCAGCAGCTTGGAATACAATGAGCAGTTCTTC,CASSLEYNEQFF,TRBJ2-1,NA,TRBV5-1,NA
TGTGCCAGCACGATGGACAGGGTCAATCAGCCCCAGCATTTT,CASTMDRVNQPQHF,TRBJ1-5,NA,TRBV2,TRBD1
TGTGCCAGCTCACCCCCCGGGGGCTTTAATGAAAAACTGTTTTTT,CASSPPGGFNEKLFF,TRBJ1-4,NA,TRBV18,NA
TGCAGTGCAGGTTCGGTAGCAAGGGTCTATTTT,CSAGSVARVYF,TRBJ2-3,NA,TRBV20-1,NA
TGTGCCAGCAGCCGGCTGGACAGTGTTGATACGCAGTATTTT,CASSRLDSVDTQYF,TRBJ2-3,once,TRBV25-1,NA
TGTGCCTGGGAAGCTAGCGGAGAGTACAATGAGCAGTTCTTC,CAWEASGEYNEQFF,TRBJ2-1,NA,TRBV30,TRBD2